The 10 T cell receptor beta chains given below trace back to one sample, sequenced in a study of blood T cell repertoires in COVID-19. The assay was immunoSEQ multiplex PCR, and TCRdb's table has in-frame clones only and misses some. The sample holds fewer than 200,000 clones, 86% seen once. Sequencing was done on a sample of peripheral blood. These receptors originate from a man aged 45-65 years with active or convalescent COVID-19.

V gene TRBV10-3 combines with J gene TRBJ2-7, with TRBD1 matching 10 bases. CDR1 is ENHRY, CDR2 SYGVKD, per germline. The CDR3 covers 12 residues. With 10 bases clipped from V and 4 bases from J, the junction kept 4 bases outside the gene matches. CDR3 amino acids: CATRQGAYEQYF. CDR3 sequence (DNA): TGTGCCACCCGACAGGGGGCGTACGAGCAGTACTTC.

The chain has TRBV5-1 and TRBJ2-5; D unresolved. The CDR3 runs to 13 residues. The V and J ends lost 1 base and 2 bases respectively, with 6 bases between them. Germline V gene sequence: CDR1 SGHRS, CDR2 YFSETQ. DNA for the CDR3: TGCGCCAGCAGCTTGCGCGGACAAGAGACCCAGTACTTC. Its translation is CASSLRGQETQYF.

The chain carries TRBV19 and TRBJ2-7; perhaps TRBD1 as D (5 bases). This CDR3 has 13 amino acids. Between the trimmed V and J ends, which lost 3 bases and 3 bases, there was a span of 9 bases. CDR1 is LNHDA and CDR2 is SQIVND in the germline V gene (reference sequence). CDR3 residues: CASSISGLYEQYF. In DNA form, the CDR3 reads TGTGCCAGTAGTATTTCAGGGCTCTACGAGCAGTACTTC.

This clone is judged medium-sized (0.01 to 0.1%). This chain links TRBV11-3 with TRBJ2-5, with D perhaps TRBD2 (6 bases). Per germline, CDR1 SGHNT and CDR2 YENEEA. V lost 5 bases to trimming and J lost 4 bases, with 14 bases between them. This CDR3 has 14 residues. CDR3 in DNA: TGTGCCAGCAGCCCCCGAAACGGGGGAGAGACCCAGTACTTC. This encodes CASSPRNGGETQYF.

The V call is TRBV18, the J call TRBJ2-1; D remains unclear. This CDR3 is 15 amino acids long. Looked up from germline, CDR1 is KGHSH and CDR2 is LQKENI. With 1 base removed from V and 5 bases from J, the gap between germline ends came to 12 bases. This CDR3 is CASSPLAELNNEQFF. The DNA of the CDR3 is TGTGCCAGCTCACCACTCGCGGAGCTAAACAATGAGCAGTTCTTC.

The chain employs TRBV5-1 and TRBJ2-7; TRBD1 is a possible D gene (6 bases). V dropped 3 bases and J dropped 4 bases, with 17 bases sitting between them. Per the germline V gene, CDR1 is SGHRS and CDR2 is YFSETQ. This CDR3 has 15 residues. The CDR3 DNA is TGCGCCAGCAGCTCAGACGCCGGGACAATTTACGAGCAGTACTTC. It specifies CASSSDAGTIYEQYF.

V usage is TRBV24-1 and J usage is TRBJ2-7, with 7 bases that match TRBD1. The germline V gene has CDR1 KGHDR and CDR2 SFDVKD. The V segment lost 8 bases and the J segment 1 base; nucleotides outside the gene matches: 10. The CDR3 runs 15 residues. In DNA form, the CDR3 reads TGTGCCACCATCCAGACAGGGTCACTTTCCTACGAGCAGTACTTC. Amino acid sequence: CATIQTGSLSYEQYF.

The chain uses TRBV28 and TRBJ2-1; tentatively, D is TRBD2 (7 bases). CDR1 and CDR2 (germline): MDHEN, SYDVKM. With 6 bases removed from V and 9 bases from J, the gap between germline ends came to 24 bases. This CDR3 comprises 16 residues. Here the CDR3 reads CASRQGLRGPQGEQFF. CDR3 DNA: TGTGCCAGCAGGCAGGGACTACGGGGGCCGCAGGGTGAGCAGTTCTTC.

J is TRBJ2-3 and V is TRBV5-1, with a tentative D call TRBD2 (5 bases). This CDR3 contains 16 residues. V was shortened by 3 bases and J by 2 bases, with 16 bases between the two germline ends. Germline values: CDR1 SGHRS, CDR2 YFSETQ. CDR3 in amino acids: CASSYSEGAFTDTQYF. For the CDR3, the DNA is TGCGCCAGCAGCTACTCAGAGGGAGCTTTCACAGATACGCAGTATTTT.

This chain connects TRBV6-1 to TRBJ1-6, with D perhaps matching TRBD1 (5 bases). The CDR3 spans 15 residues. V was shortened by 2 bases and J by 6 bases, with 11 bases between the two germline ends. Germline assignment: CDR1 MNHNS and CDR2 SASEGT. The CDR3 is CASSEIDRSNSPLHF. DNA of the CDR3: TGTGCCAGCAGTGAAATTGACAGAAGTAATTCACCCCTCCACTTT.